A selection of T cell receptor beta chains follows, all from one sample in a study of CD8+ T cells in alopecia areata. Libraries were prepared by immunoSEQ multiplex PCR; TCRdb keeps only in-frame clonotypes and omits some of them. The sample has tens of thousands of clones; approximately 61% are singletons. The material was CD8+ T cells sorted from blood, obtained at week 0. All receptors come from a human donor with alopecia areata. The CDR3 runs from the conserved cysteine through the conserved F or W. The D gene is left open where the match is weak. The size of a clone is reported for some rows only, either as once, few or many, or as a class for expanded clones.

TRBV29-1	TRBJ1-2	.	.	TGCAGCGTTGAACTGCGAGCTAACTATGGCTACACCTTC	CSVELRANYGYTF
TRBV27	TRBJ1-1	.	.	TGTGCCAGCAGTGTCCGGGCGCACCCGAACACTGAAGCTTTCTTT	CASSVRAHPNTEAFF
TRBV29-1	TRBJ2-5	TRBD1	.	TGCAGCGTTGAACAGGGGGTGGAGACCCAGTACTTC	CSVEQGVETQYF
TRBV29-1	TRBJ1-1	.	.	TGCAGCGTTGGGGCTGAAGCTTTCTTT	CSVGAEAFF
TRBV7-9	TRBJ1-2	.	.	TGTGCCAGCAGCTTCCCCTCATCGGACCGTCGCCGCTATGGCTACACCTTC	CASSFPSSDRRRYGYTF
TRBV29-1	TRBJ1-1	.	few	TGCAGCGCGACAGCCTCGAACACTGAAGCTTTCTTT	CSATASNTEAFF
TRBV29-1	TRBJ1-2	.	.	TGCAGCGTTGAAGATCCCAGGCAGGGAGAGTATGGCTACACCTTC	CSVEDPRQGEYGYTF
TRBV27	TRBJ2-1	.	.	TGTGCCAGCAGTCCGGCCGGGTACAATGAGCAGTTCTTC	CASSPAGYNEQFF
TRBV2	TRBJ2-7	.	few	TGTGCCAGCAGCGCTCTCAGGGGCGGATCCTCCTACGAGCAGTACTTC	CASSALRGGSSYEQYF
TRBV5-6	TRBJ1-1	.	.	TGTGCCAGCAGCTCCAACGCGGACACTGAAGCTTTCTTT	CASSSNADTEAFF
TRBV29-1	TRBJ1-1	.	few	TGCAGCGTTGAAGATAGTCCGGGGTTGAACACTGAAGCTTTCTTT	CSVEDSPGLNTEAFF
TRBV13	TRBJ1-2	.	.	TGTGCCAGCACCATAAGACAGAACTATAACTATGGCTACACCTTC	CASTIRQNYNYGYTF
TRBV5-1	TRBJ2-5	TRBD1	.	TGCGCCAGCAGCTTGGAGGGACAGGACCTAGGAGAGACCCAGTACTTC	CASSLEGQDLGETQYF
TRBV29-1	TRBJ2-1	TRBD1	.	TGCAGCGGACAGGGGGAGGAGCAGTTCTTC	CSGQGEEQFF
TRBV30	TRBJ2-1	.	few	TGTGCCTGGGCCGGGGGCCGTCTGGGGATTGGTGAGCAGTTCTTC	CAWAGGRLGIGEQFF
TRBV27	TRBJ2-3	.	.	TGTGCCACCCTGGGGGGCGCAGATACGCAGTATTTT	CATLGGADTQYF
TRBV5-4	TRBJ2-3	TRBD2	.	TGTGCCAGCAGGAGACTAGCCAACACAGATACGCAGTATTTT	CASRRLANTDTQYF
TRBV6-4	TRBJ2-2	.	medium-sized	TGTGCCAGCGCGAACCGCACCGGGGAGCTGTTTTTT	CASANRTGELFF
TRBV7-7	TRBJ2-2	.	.	TGTGCCAGCAGCTTAGCGCTTCCGCGGACAACGAACACCGGGGAGCTGTTTTTT	CASSLALPRTTNTGELFF
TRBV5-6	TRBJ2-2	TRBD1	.	TGTGCCAGCAGCTTGATTAACAGGGGCGCCGCCGGGGAGCTGTTTTTT	CASSLINRGAAGELFF
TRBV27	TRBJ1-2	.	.	TGTGCCAGCAGTTTAAACGGCTATGGCTACACCTTC	CASSLNGYGYTF
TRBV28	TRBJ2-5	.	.	TGTGCCAGCAGCAGACTCACCGGGACCCAAGAGACCCAGTACTTC	CASSRLTGTQETQYF
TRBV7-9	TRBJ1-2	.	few	TGTGCCAGCAGCCCCTCTAACTATGGCTACACCTTC	CASSPSNYGYTF
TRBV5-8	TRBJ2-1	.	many	TGTGCCAGCAGCTTGGCCAGATCGCGGGTTAAATACAATGAGCAGTTCTTC	CASSLARSRVKYNEQFF
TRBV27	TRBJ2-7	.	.	TGTGCCAGCAGTTCCAGGGGCTCCTACGAGCAGTACTTC	CASSSRGSYEQYF
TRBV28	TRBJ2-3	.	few	TGTGCCAGCAGTTTAGGGACCGCCCGCGAGACGCAGTATTTT	CASSLGTARETQYF
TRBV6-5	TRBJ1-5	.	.	TGTGCCAGCAGTTACTCGGAAACCCGGAATCAGCCCCAGCATTTT	CASSYSETRNQPQHF
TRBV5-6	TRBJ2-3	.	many	TGTGCCAGCAGCTCCACGTCGGCTTTGGGGGGAGGTACGCAGTATTTT	CASSSTSALGGGTQYF
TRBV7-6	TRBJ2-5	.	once	TGTGCCAGCAGCTCCTTGGGGTTTGGGGGTCAAGAGACCCAGTACTTC	CASSSLGFGGQETQYF
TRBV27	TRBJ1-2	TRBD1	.	TGTGCCAGCAGGAAGGGACAGGGGAACTATGGCTACACCTTC	CASRKGQGNYGYTF
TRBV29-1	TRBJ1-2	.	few	TGCAGCGTTGAAGATCTAGGGGATGGCTACACCTTC	CSVEDLGDGYTF
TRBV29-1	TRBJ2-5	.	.	TGCAGCGTTGCCCTTAGGGGGGAAGAGACCCAGTACTTC	CSVALRGEETQYF
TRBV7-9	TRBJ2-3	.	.	TGTGCCAGCAGCGCACCTCTGCAGGGGGGCCACGATACGCAGTATTTT	CASSAPLQGGHDTQYF
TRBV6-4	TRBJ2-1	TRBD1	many	TGTGCCAGCAGTGACTCCGGGACAGGGGGCCCCAATGAGCAGTTCTTC	CASSDSGTGGPNEQFF
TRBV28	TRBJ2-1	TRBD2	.	TGTGCCAGCAACGCGGGACTAGCGGGTAGTTACAATGAGCAGTTCTTC	CASNAGLAGSYNEQFF
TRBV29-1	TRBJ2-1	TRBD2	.	TGCAGCGTTTTTGGGACTAGCGGAAACTACAATGAGCAGTTCTTC	CSVFGTSGNYNEQFF
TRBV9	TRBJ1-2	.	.	TGTGCCAGCAGGGCTACGGGGGATGGCTACACCTTC	CASRATGDGYTF
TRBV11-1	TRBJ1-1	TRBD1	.	TGTGCCAGCAGCTTTGGCAGGGGGCTCGGGACTGAAGCTTTCTTT	CASSFGRGLGTEAFF
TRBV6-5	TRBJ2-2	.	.	TGTGCCACCGGAGGGGCGGGTTCGAACACCGGGGAGCTGTTTTTT	CATGGAGSNTGELFF
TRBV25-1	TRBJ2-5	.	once	TGTGCCAGCAGTGAGGACAGTCAAGAGACCCAGTACTTC	CASSEDSQETQYF
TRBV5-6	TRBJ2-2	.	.	TGTGCCAGCAGCTTGAGGCAGGACCCCTACACCGGGGAGCTGTTTTTT	CASSLRQDPYTGELFF
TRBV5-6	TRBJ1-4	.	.	TGTGCCAGCAGCTACCCCGGGGAAAAACTGTTTTTT	CASSYPGEKLFF
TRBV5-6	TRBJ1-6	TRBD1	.	TGTGCCAGCAGCTCGGGACAGGGGGGTTCACCCCTCCACTTT	CASSSGQGGSPLHF
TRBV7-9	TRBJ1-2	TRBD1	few	TGTGCCAGCAGACCGCAGGGGGTCTATGGCTACACCTTC	CASRPQGVYGYTF
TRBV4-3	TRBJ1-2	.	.	TGCGCCAGCAGCCAAGATAGATCCGGGAGAGGCTACACCTTC	CASSQDRSGRGYTF
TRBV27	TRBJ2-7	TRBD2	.	TGTGCCAGCAGTTTACTAGCGGGAGCTTGGGAGCAGTACTTC	CASSLLAGAWEQYF
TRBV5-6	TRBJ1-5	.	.	TGTGCCAGCAGCTTGGAGGGAAGGGTTTATCCCCAGCATTTT	CASSLEGRVYPQHF
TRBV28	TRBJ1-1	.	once	TGTGTCACGTCGGAGGTGAACACTGAAGCTTTCTTT	CVTSEVNTEAFF
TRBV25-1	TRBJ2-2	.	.	TGTGCCAGCAGTGATATCAACACCGGGGAGCTGTTTTTT	CASSDINTGELFF
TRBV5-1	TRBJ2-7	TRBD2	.	TGCGCCAGCAGCCACCGGGGACTAGCTGACGAGCAGTACTTC	CASSHRGLADEQYF
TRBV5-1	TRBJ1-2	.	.	TGCGCCAGCAGAGCAGGGCTGAACTATGGCTACACCTTC	CASRAGLNYGYTF